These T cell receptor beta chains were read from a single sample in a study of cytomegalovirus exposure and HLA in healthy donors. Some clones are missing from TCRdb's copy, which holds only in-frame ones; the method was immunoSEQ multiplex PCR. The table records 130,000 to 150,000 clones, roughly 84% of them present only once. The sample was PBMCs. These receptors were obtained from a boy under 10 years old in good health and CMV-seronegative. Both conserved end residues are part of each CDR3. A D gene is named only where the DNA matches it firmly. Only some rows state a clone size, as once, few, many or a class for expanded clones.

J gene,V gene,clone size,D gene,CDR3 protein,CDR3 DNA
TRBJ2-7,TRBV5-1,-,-,CASTLSPGSEQYF,TGCGCCAGCACCCTTAGTCCAGGGTCCGAGCAGTACTTC
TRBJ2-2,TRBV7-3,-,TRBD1,CASRRTGGTGELFF,TGTGCCAGCAGGAGAACAGGGGGAACCGGGGAGCTGTTTTTT
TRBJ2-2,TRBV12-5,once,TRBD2,CASGSGTRWNTGELFF,TGTGCTAGTGGTTCGGGGACTAGGTGGAACACCGGGGAGCTGTTTTTT
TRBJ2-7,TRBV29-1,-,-,CSVEVRSASYEQYF,TGCAGCGTTGAAGTGAGGTCAGCTTCCTACGAGCAGTACTTC
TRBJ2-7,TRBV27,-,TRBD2,CASRPTSGRFYEQYF,TGTGCCAGCAGGCCCACTAGCGGAAGATTCTACGAGCAGTACTTC
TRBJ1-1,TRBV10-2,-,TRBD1,CASSESVGAGGTEAFF,TGCGCCAGCAGTGAGTCCGTAGGTGCAGGGGGCACTGAAGCTTTCTTT
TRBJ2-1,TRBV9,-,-,CASSVEGGGRNEQFF,TGTGCCAGCAGCGTAGAGGGCGGGGGCCGTAATGAGCAGTTCTTC
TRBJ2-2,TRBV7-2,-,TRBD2,CASSLPTSGGLRELFF,TGTGCCAGCAGCTTACCGACTAGCGGGGGGCTACGGGAGCTGTTTTTT
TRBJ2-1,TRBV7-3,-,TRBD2,CASSFFGTSSYNEQFF,TGTGCCAGCAGCTTCTTTGGGACTAGCTCCTACAATGAGCAGTTCTTC
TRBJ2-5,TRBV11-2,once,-,CASSLGVAESAETQYF,TGTGCCAGCAGCTTGGGGGTAGCGGAGAGTGCAGAGACCCAGTACTTC
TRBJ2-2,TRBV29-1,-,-,CSVVWNTGELFF,TGCAGCGTTGTATGGAACACCGGGGAGCTGTTTTTT
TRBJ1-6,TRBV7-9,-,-,CSSSFLAESSYNSPLHF,TGTTCCAGCAGCTTTTTAGCCGAAAGCTCCTATAATTCACCCCTCCACTTT
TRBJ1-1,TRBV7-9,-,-,CASSLEGEAFF,TGTGCCAGCAGCTTAGAGGGGGAAGCTTTCTTT
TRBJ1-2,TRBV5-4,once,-,CASSLGRGYGYTF,TGTGCCAGCAGCTTAGGCCGGGGTTATGGCTACACCTTC
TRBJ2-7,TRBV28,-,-,CASSSSTATYEQYF,TGTGCCAGCAGTTCGTCGACAGCCACCTACGAGCAGTACTTC
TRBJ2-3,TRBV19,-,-,CASSIRDSITDTQYF,TGTGCCAGTAGTATAAGGGACTCAATCACAGATACGCAGTATTTT
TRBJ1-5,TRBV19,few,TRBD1,CASTDRDQPQHF,TGTGCCAGCACAGACAGGGATCAGCCCCAGCATTTT
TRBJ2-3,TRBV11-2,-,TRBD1,CASSRTGGGSDTQYF,TGTGCCAGCAGCCGGACAGGGGGCGGGTCAGATACGCAGTATTTT
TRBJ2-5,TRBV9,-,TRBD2,CASSSLGGRAWQETQYF,TGTGCCAGCAGCTCCCTCGGCGGGAGGGCCTGGCAAGAGACCCAGTACTTC
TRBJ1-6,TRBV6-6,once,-,CASSLPQGNSPLHF,TGTGCCAGCAGTCTTCCCCAGGGGAATTCACCCCTCCACTTT
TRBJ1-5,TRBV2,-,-,CASCVAESQPQHF,TGTGCCAGCTGCGTAGCGGAAAGTCAGCCCCAGCATTTT
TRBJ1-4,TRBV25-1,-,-,CASSEPPGGVTGKLFF,TGTGCCAGCAGTGAACCCCCGGGGGGAGTGACCGGAAAACTGTTTTTT
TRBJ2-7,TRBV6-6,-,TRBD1,CASSQGVYEQYF,TGTGCCAGCAGCCAGGGGGTCTACGAGCAGTACTTC
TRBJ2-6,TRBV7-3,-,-,CASSLTSTAGANVLTF,TGTGCCAGCAGCTTAACGTCGACAGCTGGGGCCAACGTCCTGACTTTC
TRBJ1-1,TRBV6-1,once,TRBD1,CASSEGGGYTEAFF,TGTGCCAGCAGTGAAGGAGGGGGCTACACTGAAGCTTTCTTT
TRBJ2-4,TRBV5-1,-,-,CASSEGGTKNIQYF,TGCGCCAGCAGCGAAGGGGGAACCAAAAACATTCAGTACTTC
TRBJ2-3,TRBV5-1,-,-,CASSPLNTGTDTQYF,TGCGCCAGCAGCCCTCTAAACACAGGGACAGATACGCAGTATTTT
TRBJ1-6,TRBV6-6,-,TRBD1,CASSATGVAPLHF,TGTGCCAGCAGCGCGACAGGGGTAGCACCCCTCCACTTT
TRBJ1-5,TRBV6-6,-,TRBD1,CASSSTDRVGQPQHF,TGTGCCAGCAGTTCCACGGACAGGGTCGGTCAGCCCCAGCATTTT
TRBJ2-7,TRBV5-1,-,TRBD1,CASSLGQDRGNYEQYF,TGCGCCAGCAGCTTGGGCCAGGACAGGGGGAACTACGAGCAGTACTTC
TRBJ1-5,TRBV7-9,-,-,CASSFEENQPQHF,TGTGCCAGCAGCTTTGAAGAGAATCAGCCCCAGCATTTT
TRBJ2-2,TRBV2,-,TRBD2,CASSEGLAGATGELFF,TGTGCCAGCAGTGAGGGACTAGCGGGAGCGACCGGGGAGCTGTTTTTT
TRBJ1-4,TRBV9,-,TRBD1,CASSVDSSGGHEKLFF,TGTGCCAGCAGCGTAGATAGTTCAGGGGGCCATGAAAAACTGTTTTTT
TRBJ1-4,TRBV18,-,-,CASSPNGGTNEKLFF,TGTGCCAGCTCACCGAACGGGGGAACTAATGAAAAACTGTTTTTT
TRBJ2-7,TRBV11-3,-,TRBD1,CASSSRGSHYEQYF,TGTGCCAGCAGCTCCAGGGGGAGCCACTACGAGCAGTACTTC
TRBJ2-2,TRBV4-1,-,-,CASSHEPGHGTGELFF,TGCGCCAGCAGCCATGAACCGGGACACGGGACCGGGGAGCTGTTTTTT
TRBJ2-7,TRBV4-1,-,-,CASSQEGVRSYEQYF,TGCGCCAGCAGCCAAGAAGGGGTCCGTTCCTACGAGCAGTACTTC
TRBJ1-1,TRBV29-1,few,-,CSVCRGTEAFF,TGCAGCGTTTGTAGGGGCACTGAAGCTTTCTTT
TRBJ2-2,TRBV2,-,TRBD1,CASSDGQGRTGELFF,TGTGCTAGCAGTGATGGACAGGGCCGGACCGGGGAGCTGTTTTTT
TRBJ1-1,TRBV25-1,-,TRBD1,CASSEGTANTEAFF,TGTGCCAGCAGTGAGGGGACAGCGAACACTGAAGCTTTCTTT
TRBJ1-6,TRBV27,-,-,CASSSTKGGAGYYNSPLHF,TGTGCCAGCAGCTCGACGAAGGGCGGGGCCGGGTACTATAATTCACCCCTCCACTTT
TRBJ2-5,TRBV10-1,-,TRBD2,CASSEFGLAGAQTYQETQYF,TGCGCCAGCAGTGAGTTTGGCCTAGCGGGAGCCCAGACCTACCAAGAGACCCAGTACTTC
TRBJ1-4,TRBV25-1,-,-,CASSQLGAEDEKLFF,TGTGCCAGCTCTCAGCTAGGGGCTGAAGATGAAAAACTGTTTTTT
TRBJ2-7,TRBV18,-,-,CASSPGSGPYEQYF,TGTGCCAGCTCACCAGGGAGCGGACCCTACGAGCAGTACTTC
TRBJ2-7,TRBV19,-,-,CASSIGGEQYF,TGTGCCAGTAGTATCGGAGGAGAGCAGTACTTC
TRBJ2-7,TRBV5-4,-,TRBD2,CANGAGPWREQYF,TGTGCCAACGGAGCGGGGCCCTGGCGCGAGCAGTACTTC
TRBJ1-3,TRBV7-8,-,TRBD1,CASSQTTGGSGNTIYF,TGTGCCAGCAGCCAGACCACAGGGGGCTCTGGAAACACCATATATTTT
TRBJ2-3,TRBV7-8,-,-,CASSLRRTTDTQYF,TGTGCCAGCAGCTTACGGAGGACCACAGATACGCAGTATTTT
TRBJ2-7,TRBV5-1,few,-,CASSSTKYEQYF,TGCGCCAGCAGCTCTACCAAGTACGAGCAGTACTTC
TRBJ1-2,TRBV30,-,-,CACFPGGYTF,TGTGCCTGTTTCCCGGGGGGCTACACCTTC